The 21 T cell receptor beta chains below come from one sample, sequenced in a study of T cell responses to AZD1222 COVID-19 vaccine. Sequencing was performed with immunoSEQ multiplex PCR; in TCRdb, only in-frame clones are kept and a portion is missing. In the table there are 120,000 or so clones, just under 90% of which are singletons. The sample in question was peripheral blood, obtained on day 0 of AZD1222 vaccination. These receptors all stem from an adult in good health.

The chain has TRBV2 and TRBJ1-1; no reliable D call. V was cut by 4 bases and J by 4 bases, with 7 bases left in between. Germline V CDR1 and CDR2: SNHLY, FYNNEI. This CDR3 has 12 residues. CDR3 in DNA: TGTGCCAGCAGTGGTCAGCTCACTGAAGCTTTCTTT. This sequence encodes CASSGQLTEAFF.

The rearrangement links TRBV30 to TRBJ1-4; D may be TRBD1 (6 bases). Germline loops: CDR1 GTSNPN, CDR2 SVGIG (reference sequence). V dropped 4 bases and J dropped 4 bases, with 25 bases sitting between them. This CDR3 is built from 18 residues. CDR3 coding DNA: TGTGCCTGGATTGGACCGGCGGGGGCGGGAAAAATTAATGAAAAACTGTTTTTT. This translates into CAWIGPAGAGKINEKLFF.

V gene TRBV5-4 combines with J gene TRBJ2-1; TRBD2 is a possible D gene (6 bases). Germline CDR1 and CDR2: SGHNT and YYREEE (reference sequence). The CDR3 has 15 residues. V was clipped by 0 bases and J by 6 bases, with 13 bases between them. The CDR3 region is CASSLGGEVRNEQFF. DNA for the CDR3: TGTGCCAGCAGCTTGGGTGGGGAGGTGCGCAATGAGCAGTTCTTC.

The CDR3 spells CASSLGTVNEKLFF. Here the CDR3 DNA reads TGTGCCAGCAGCCTCGGGACAGTTAATGAAAAACTGTTTTTT. V is TRBV7-8 and J is TRBJ1-4; 7 bases are a match to TRBD1. Germline CDR1 and CDR2: SGHVS and FQNEAQ. The trim removed 5 bases at V and 4 bases at J, leaving 4 bases unmatched. The CDR3 is 14 residues long.

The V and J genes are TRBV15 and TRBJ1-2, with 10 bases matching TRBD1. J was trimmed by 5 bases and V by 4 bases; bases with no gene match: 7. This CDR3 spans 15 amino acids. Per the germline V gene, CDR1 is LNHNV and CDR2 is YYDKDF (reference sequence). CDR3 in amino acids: CATSNWTGGEYGYTF. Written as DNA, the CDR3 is TGTGCCACCAGCAACTGGACAGGGGGGGAATATGGCTACACCTTC.

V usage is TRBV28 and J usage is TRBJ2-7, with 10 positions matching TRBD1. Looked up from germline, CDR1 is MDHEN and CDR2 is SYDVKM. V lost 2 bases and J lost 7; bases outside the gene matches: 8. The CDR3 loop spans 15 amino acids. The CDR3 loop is CASSLQGTGAGEQYF. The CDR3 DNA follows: TGTGCCAGCAGTTTACAGGGGACAGGGGCCGGTGAGCAGTACTTC.

The CDR3 spells CASSETNTGELFF. In nucleotides, the CDR3 is TGCGCCAGCAGTGAGACCAACACCGGGGAGCTGTTTTTT. This chain links TRBV10-2 with TRBJ2-2; D is unresolved. The germline V and J ends were trimmed by 2 bases and 2 bases, with 3 bases remaining between them. Per the germline V gene, CDR1 is WSHSY and CDR2 is SAAADI. This CDR3 contains 13 residues.

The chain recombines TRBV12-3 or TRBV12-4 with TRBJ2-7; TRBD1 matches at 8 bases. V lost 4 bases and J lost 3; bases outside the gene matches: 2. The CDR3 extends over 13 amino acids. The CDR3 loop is CASSSTGGYEQYF. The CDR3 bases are TGTGCCAGCAGTTCAACAGGGGGCTACGAGCAGTACTTC.

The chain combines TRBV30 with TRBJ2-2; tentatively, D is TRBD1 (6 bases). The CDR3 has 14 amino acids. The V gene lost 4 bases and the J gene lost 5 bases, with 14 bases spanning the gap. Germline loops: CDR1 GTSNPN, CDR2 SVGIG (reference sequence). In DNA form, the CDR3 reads TGTGCCTGGACGTCACAGGGTGGTACCGGGGAGCTGTTTTTT. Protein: CAWTSQGGTGELFF.

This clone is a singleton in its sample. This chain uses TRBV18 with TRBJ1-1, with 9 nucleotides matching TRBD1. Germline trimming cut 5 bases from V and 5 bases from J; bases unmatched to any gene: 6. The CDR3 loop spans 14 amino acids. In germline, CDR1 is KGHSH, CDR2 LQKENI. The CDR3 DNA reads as TGTGCCAGCTCAGCTGGGGGGACAGGGACTGAAGCTTTCTTT. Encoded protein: CASSAGGTGTEAFF.

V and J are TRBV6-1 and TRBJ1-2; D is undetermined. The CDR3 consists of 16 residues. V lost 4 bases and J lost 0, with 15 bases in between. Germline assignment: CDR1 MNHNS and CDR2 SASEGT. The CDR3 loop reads CASSAPFRGANYGYTF. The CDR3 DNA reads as TGTGCCAGCAGTGCCCCCTTTCGGGGAGCTAACTATGGCTACACCTTC.

The CDR3 DNA reads as TGTGCCAGCAGCTTCGGGGGTGACTATGGCTACACCTTC. Translated: CASSFGGDYGYTF. This sequence joins TRBV7-9 and TRBJ1-2; the D gene is possibly TRBD1 (5 bases). The length of the CDR3 is 13 residues. V was cut by 3 bases and J by 3 bases, with 8 bases left in between. The germline CDR1 and CDR2 sequences are SEHNR and FQNEAQ (reference sequence).

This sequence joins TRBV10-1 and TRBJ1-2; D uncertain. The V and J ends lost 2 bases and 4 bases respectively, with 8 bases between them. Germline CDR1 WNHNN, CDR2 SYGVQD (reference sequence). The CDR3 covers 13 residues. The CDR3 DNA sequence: TGCGCCAGCAGTGAGGCCGTAGGCTATGGCTACACCTTC. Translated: CASSEAVGYGYTF.

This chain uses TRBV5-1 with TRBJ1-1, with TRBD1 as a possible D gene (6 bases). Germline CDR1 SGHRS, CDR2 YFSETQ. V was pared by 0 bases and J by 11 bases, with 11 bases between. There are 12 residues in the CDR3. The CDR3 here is CASSLEGQGAFF. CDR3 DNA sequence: TGCGCCAGCAGCTTGGAGGGACAAGGGGCTTTCTTT.

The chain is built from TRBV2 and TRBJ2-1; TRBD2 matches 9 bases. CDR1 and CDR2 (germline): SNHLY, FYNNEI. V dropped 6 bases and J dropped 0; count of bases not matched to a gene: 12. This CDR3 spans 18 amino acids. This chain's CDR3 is CASRVIGLAISSYNEQFF. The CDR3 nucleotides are TGTGCCAGCAGGGTCATCGGACTAGCGATCAGCTCCTACAATGAGCAGTTCTTC. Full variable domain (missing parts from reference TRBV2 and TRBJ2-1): EPEVTQTPSHQVTQMGQEVILRCVPISNHLYFYWYRQILGQKVEFLVSFYNNEISEKSEIFDDQFSVERPDGSNFTLKIRSTKLEDSAMYFCASRVIGLAISSYNEQFFGPGTRLTVL.

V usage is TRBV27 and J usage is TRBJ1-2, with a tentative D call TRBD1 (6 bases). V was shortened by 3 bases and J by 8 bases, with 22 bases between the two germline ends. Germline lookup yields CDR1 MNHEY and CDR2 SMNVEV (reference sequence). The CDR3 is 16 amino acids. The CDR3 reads CASSLSRRGAQGGYTF. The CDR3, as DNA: TGTGCCAGCAGTTTGTCGCGGAGGGGGGCCCAAGGCGGCTACACCTTC.

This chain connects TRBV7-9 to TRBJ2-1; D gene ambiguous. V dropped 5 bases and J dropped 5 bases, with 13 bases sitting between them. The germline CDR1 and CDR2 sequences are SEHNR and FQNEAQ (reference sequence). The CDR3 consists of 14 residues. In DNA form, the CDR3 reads TGTGCCAGCAGCAATCTTGTTAACCACAATGAGCAGTTCTTC. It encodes CASSNLVNHNEQFF.

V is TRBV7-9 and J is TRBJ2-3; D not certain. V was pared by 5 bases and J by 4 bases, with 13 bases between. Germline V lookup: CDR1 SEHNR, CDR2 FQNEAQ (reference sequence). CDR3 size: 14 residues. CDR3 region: CASSQTRSPDTQYF. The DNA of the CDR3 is TGTGCCAGCAGCCAGACAAGGTCCCCAGATACGCAGTATTTT.

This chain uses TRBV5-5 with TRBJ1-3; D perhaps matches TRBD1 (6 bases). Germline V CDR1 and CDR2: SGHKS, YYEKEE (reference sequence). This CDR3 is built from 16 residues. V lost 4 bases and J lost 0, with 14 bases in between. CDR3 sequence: CASSPSGANSGNTIYF. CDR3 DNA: TGTGCCAGCAGCCCTTCGGGGGCCAACTCTGGAAACACCATATATTTT.

DNA for the CDR3: TGTGCCAGCGGGGGAGGAGTGGCGGCAGATACGCAGTATTTT. This translates into CASGGGVAADTQYF. The rearrangement uses TRBV6-5 and TRBJ2-3; perhaps TRBD2 as D (6 bases). The V gene's germline CDR1 is MNHEY and CDR2 SVGAGI. Trimming shortened V by 8 bases and J by 4 bases, and 16 bases separated the two germline ends. The length of the CDR3 is 14 residues.

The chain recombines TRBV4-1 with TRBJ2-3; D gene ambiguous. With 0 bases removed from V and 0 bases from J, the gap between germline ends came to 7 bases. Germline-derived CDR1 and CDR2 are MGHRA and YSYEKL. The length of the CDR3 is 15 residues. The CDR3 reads CASSQETLSTDTQYF. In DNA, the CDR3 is TGCGCCAGCAGCCAAGAGACTCTGAGCACAGATACGCAGTATTTT.